This TCR beta chain was recorded in a study of OX40 agonist ivuxolimab in advanced cancers. By sample fraction, this clone is medium-sized. Its antigen remains unknown. Data came from immunoSEQ multiplex PCR; TCRdb stores just in-frame clones and leaves some out. The sample has about 68,000 clones; about 89% are singletons. Findings and caveats of the study: Clonal expansion in partial responders at 0.1-3.0 mg/kg ranked among the lowest.

The germline V gene has CDR1 SGHTA and CDR2 FQGNSA. This CDR3 region has 13 residues. V lost 1 base, J lost 3 bases, and 4 bases lay in between. The gene calls are TRBV7-2 and TRBJ1-5; D remains ambiguous. The sample was CD4+ or CD8+ T cells sorted from blood, taken in a trial of the OX40 agonist ivuxolimab. The clonotype comes from an adult with an advanced solid tumor such as melanoma, head and neck, liver or kidney cancer. CDR3 in amino acids: CASSLEVNQPQHF. The CDR3 bases are TGTGCCAGCAGCTTAGAGGTCAATCAGCCCCAGCATTTT.